One and the same sample provided the 20 T cell receptor beta chains below, sequenced in a study of beta chain features in type 1 diabetes. The isolated RNA, all of it, was reverse transcribed, so expressed TCRB transcripts were what got sequenced. Assay: immunoSEQ multiplex PCR; the TCRdb copy retains only in-frame clones and omits some. Among hundreds of thousands of clones listed, about an eighth were seen once. Study observations and caveats: Shortening of TCRB CDR3s, moderate but significant, appeared in all four CD4+ subsets of Type 1 diabetes patients.

No antigen is known for these receptors. The sequencing sample was made of naive CD4+ T cells from blood. Receptors were obtained from a man between 18 and 29 years old with type 1 diabetes.

A word on this clone: This sample also contains other DNA sequences that code for the same CDR3. The chain employs TRBV7-9 and TRBJ1-2; a weak D match, TRBD1 (6 bases). Germline CDR1 SEHNR, CDR2 FQNEAQ (reference sequence). The V end lost 1 base, the J end lost 6 bases, and 9 bases lay between the germline ends. CDR3 size: 13 residues. As DNA, the CDR3 is TGTGCCAGCAGCTTAGATCCAGGGGATGGCTACACCTTC. It is translated as CASSLDPGDGYTF.

The chain links TRBV6-6 to TRBJ1-5, with D perhaps TRBD1 (5 bases). The CDR3 is 13 residues long. V lost 9 bases and J 6 bases, leaving 15 bases between the germline ends. Germline V gene lookup returns CDR1 MNHNY and CDR2 SVGAGI (reference sequence). Here the CDR3 DNA reads TGTGCCAGTGCTAGAGGGGAGGGTCAGCCCCAGCATTTT. Its protein product is CASARGEGQPQHF.

On this clone: Other DNA sequences in the sample encode the same CDR3. The rearrangement uses TRBV2 and TRBJ1-3, with 7 bases lining up with TRBD1. Trimming removed 5 bases from V and 1 base from J; junction bases left unmatched: 5. The V gene's germline CDR1 is SNHLY and CDR2 FYNNEI. The CDR3 runs to 15 residues. The CDR3 DNA sequence: TGTGCCAGCAGTCTAGACAGGGCATCTGGAAACACCATATATTTT. Encoded protein: CASSLDRASGNTIYF.

This clone was counted a few times. The rearrangement links TRBV9 to TRBJ1-1; TRBD1 is a possible D gene (6 bases). The V end was cut by 0 bases, the J end by 1 base, with 10 bases between. This CDR3 is built from 15 residues. The germline gives CDR1 SGDLS, CDR2 YYNGEE. CDR3 sequence reads: CASSVGGTKNTEAFF. The CDR3 DNA is TGTGCCAGCAGCGTAGGAGGGACAAAGAACACTGAAGCTTTCTTT.

The chain carries TRBV6-4 and TRBJ2-3; 11 bases match TRBD2. Germline trimming cut 5 bases from V and 2 bases from J; bases unmatched to any gene: 3. From germline, CDR1 is MRHNA and CDR2 SNTAGT. The CDR3 length is 15 residues. The CDR3 loop is CASSRSGGATDTQYF. Here the CDR3 DNA reads TGTGCCAGCAGTCGTAGCGGGGGGGCCACAGATACGCAGTATTTT.

This clone was seen a handful of times. The chain combines TRBV2 with TRBJ1-2; 8 nucleotides line up with TRBD1. J lost 2 bases, V lost 1 base, and 3 bases had no gene match. Per the germline V gene, CDR1 is SNHLY and CDR2 is FYNNEI. This CDR3 region has 15 residues. CDR3 amino acids: CASSEEPGGNYGYTF. CDR3 bases: TGTGCCAGCAGTGAAGAGCCAGGGGGCAACTATGGCTACACCTTC.

A word on this clone: Distinct nucleotide sequences in the sample also encode this CDR3. This chain connects TRBV5-1 to TRBJ2-7; D gene unclear. V was shortened by 0 bases and J by 1 base, with 5 bases between the two germline ends. Germline CDR1 SGHRS, CDR2 YFSETQ. The CDR3 extends over 13 amino acids. This CDR3 reads CASSLDGSYEQYF. The CDR3 DNA reads as TGCGCCAGCAGCTTGGACGGATCCTACGAGCAGTACTTC. Supplemented by reference TRBV5-1 and TRBJ2-7, the full variable domain reads KAGVTQTPRYLIKTRGQQVTLSCSPISGHRSVSWYQQTPGQGLQFLFEYFSETQRNKGNFPGRFSGRQFSNSRSEMNVSTLELGDSALYLCASSLDGSYEQYFGPGTRLTVT.

The CDR3 spells CASSWTSGGYNEQFF. The CDR3 DNA sequence: TGTGCCAGCAGTTGGACTAGCGGGGGATACAATGAGCAGTTCTTC. This chain joins TRBV2 and TRBJ2-1; 13 bases line up with TRBD2. The CDR3 totals 15 residues. J gave up 4 bases and V 5 bases, and 2 bases lay outside the gene matches. CDR1 and CDR2 from the germline V gene are SNHLY and FYNNEI.

This clone was seen more than once but under ten times. The CDR3 DNA follows: TGTGCCAGCAGCTCTCGACCGGGACAGGGTTACGAGCAGTACTTC. Translation gives CASSSRPGQGYEQYF. This chain links TRBV9 with TRBJ2-7; 9 bases match TRBD1. This CDR3 is built from 15 residues. Germline-derived CDR1 and CDR2 are SGDLS and YYNGEE. V dropped 4 bases and J dropped 4; count of bases not matched to a gene: 9.

This clone has just one count. The CDR3 DNA is TGTGCCAGCAACGGACAGGGTACGTACGAGCAGTACTTC. Encoded protein: CASNGQGTYEQYF. This sequence joins TRBV11-2 and TRBJ2-7, with 8 bases lining up with TRBD1. After removal of 7 bases from V and 4 bases from J, the junction contained 6 bases not matched to a gene. CDR3 length: 13 amino acids. Per the germline V gene, CDR1 is SGHAT and CDR2 is FQNNGV.

The sample holds a few counts of this clone. The chain uses TRBV19 and TRBJ2-7, with D perhaps matching TRBD1 or TRBD2 (6 bases each). Trimming shortened V by 7 bases and J by 4 bases, and 26 bases separated the two germline ends. CDR1 and CDR2 (germline): LNHDA, SQIVND (reference sequence). The CDR3 loop spans 17 amino acids. The CDR3 DNA reads TGTGCCAGTAACAAGGGGCACTCCGGGGGCGAAAAGTACGAGCAGTACTTC. Its protein product is CASNKGHSGGEKYEQYF.

This chain links TRBV29-1 with TRBJ2-7; D ambiguous. The CDR3 is 11 residues long. V lost 2 bases to trimming and J lost 3 bases, with 5 bases between them. The germline gives CDR1 SQVTM, CDR2 ANQGSEA. CDR3 sequence: CSVENNYEQYF. In DNA form, the CDR3 reads TGCAGCGTTGAAAATAACTACGAGCAGTACTTC.

The rearrangement joins TRBV20-1 to TRBJ2-2; no clear D gene. Germline V gene lookup returns CDR1 DFQATT and CDR2 SNEGSKA (reference sequence). This CDR3 spans 8 amino acids. V was pared by 7 bases and J by 7 bases, with 1 base between. The CDR3 sequence is CSVGELFF. CDR3 DNA sequence: TGCAGTGTCGGGGAGCTGTTTTTT.

This clone was seen a few times. This sequence joins TRBV30 and TRBJ1-2, with a tentative D call TRBD1 (5 bases). This CDR3 is built from 13 residues. V lost 3 bases and J 0 bases, leaving 8 bases between the germline ends. Germline CDR1 GTSNPN, CDR2 SVGIG (reference sequence). Here the CDR3 reads CAWRGVANYGYTF. DNA of the CDR3: TGTGCCTGGAGAGGGGTGGCTAACTATGGCTACACCTTC. Looking up the rest from reference TRBV30 and TRBJ1-2 gives the full variable domain: SQTIHQWPATLVQPVGSPLSLECTVEGTSNPNLYWYRQAAGRGLQLLFYSVGIGQISSEVPQNLSASRPQDRQFILSSKKLLLSDSGFYLCAWRGVANYGYTFGSGTRLTVV.

The V and J genes are TRBV5-1 and TRBJ2-7; D is unclear. This CDR3 spans 11 amino acids. CDR1 is SGHRS and CDR2 is YFSETQ in the germline V gene. Trimming took off 1 base at V and 3 bases at J, with 2 bases between the two ends. The CDR3 sequence is CASSLYYEQYF. The CDR3 nucleotides read TGCGCCAGCAGCTTGTACTACGAGCAGTACTTC.

This clone was detected a few times. The rearrangement uses TRBV29-1 and TRBJ1-1, with D uncertain. Germline lookup yields CDR1 SQVTM and CDR2 ANQGSEA. The CDR3 sequence is 14 residues long. Deletions cut 4 bases from V and 2 bases from J, with 14 bases between. The DNA of the CDR3 is TGCAGCGTTGTCGGACGTTGGCTAAACACTGAAGCTTTCTTT. Translating it yields CSVVGRWLNTEAFF. The full variable domain, its missing parts supplied by reference TRBV29-1 and TRBJ1-1, is SAVISQKPSRDICQRGTSLTIQCQVDSQVTMMFWYRQQPGQSLTLIATANQGSEATYESGFVIDKFPISRPNLTFSTLTVSNMSPEDSSIYLCSVVGRWLNTEAFFGQGTRLTVV.

The chain couples TRBV30 to TRBJ2-7, with D uncertain. CDR3 length equals 13 residues. Germline V gives CDR1 GTSNPN, CDR2 SVGIG (reference sequence). Deletions cut 1 base from V and 4 bases from J, with 11 bases between. For the CDR3, the DNA is TGTGCCTGGAGTGCCTCCTCCCTATACGAGCAGTACTTC. This codes for CAWSASSLYEQYF.

A few counts support this clone. The chain links TRBV19 to TRBJ1-2, with D uncertain. The CDR3 runs to 11 residues. With 7 bases removed from V and 4 bases from J, the gap between germline ends came to 7 bases. Germline CDR1 LNHDA, CDR2 SQIVND (reference sequence). CDR3 sequence: CASNDFYGYTF. The CDR3 nucleotides read TGTGCCAGTAACGACTTCTATGGCTACACCTTC.

The rearrangement joins TRBV4-1 to TRBJ2-3, with TRBD2 matching 10 bases. Trimming at V came to 6 bases and at J to 2 bases, leaving 2 bases not matched to a gene. Germline values: CDR1 MGHRA, CDR2 YSYEKL. The length of the CDR3 is 14 residues. CDR3 sequence reads: CASSSGGNTDTQYF. CDR3 bases: TGCGCCAGCAGTAGCGGGGGGAACACAGATACGCAGTATTTT.

This clone was observed a few times. The genes are TRBV4-1 and TRBJ2-3; a weak D match, TRBD2 (5 bases). Trimming removed 1 base at V and 6 bases at J, with 20 bases between. Germline lookup yields CDR1 MGHRA and CDR2 YSYEKL. This CDR3 has 17 amino acids. The CDR3 loop is CASSQVSVPSSRDTQYF. In DNA, the CDR3 is TGCGCCAGCAGCCAAGTGTCGGTTCCATCTAGCAGGGATACGCAGTATTTT.